This T cell receptor (beta chain) derives from a study of vaccination effects on CD4 cells after COVID-19. Across the whole study: Of the BNT162b2 and mRNA-1273 vaccines, participants received two doses of one or the other. Study observations and caveats: At late timepoints after vaccination, vaccine- and infection-induced clones shrank markedly. The vaccine-induced clones of healthy vaccinees included only 1 of 255 that cross-reacted with common cold coronaviruses.

Within the ViraFEST assay, antigen-specific CD4+ T cells underwent expansion with viral peptide pools prior to sequencing. Following culture for about 11 days, CD4+ T cells were isolated. Among the vaccine recipients, none had a prior SARS-CoV-2 infection, and nucleocapsid antibodies were negative. IL-2 medium supplanted half the medium on days 3 and 7. The CDR3 has 15 amino acids. CDR1 SQVTM and CDR2 ANQGSEA come from the germline V gene. J gave up 4 bases and V 5 bases, and 8 bases lay outside the gene matches. In this sample, this clone turned up a few times. Its target is unknown. Clones were read by immunoSEQ multiplex PCR, and TCRdb kept only the in-frame ones, dropping some. This repertoire shows around 45,000 clones, about 80% found once; its top ten account for 10% to 14%.

The sample consisted of CD4+ T cells from PBMCs cultured with SARS-CoV-2 spike peptides, taken before COVID-19 vaccination. The V gene is TRBV29-1, the J gene TRBJ2-2, with TRBD2 identical over 9 bases. The sequence came from a human donor who received a COVID-19 vaccine. The CDR3 is CSVLGAGGTTGELFF. The CDR3 DNA sequence: TGCAGCGTTCTTGGAGCGGGGGGCACCACCGGGGAGCTGTTTTTT.